These 28 T cell receptor beta chains were all obtained from the same sample, sequenced in a study of shared clonotypes between healthy human individuals (dated by TCRdb to the early 2020s). Receptors were amplified or captured by the immunoSEQ multiplex PCR assay. TCRdb's version of the immuneACCESS table is confined to in-frame rearrangements and falls short of the full clone set. An unresolved V gene accounts for under half of the shortfall where checked; the remainder is of unknown origin. The sample table holds about 660,000 clones, of which around 74% were seen once. The ten largest clones represent under 2% of the sample. Input material: memory CD4+ T cells sorted from blood. This sample's cell subset or site label indicates: CD45RA-negative fraction. These receptor sequences come from a woman aged 25 to 39 in good health.

In this sample, this clone turned up many times. Other DNA sequences in this specimen translate into the identical CDR3. The V and J genes are TRBV2 and TRBJ2-5, with D perhaps matching TRBD1 (6 bases). V gave up 6 bases and J gave up 2 bases, with 16 bases separating them. The CDR3 sequence is 15 residues long. The germline gives CDR1 SNHLY, CDR2 FYNNEI. The CDR3 protein is CASSSEGQGQETQYF. As DNA, the CDR3 is TGTGCCAGCAGCTCCGAGGGCCAGGGGCAAGAGACCCAGTACTTC.

The J gene is TRBJ1-1, the V gene TRBV6-4; no definite D call. The CDR3 is made up of 12 amino acids. V was cut by 8 bases and J by 2 bases, with 9 bases left in between. Germline V lookup: CDR1 MRHNA, CDR2 SNTAGT. CDR3 loop: CASRSGNTEAFF. The CDR3 bases are TGTGCCAGCCGGTCAGGAAACACTGAAGCTTTCTTT.

This clone was seen a few times. CDR3 bases: TGTGCCAGCTCACGACAGGGAGGGGACAATGAGCAGTTCTTC. It codes for CASSRQGGDNEQFF. The chain is built from TRBV18 and TRBJ2-1; D may correspond to TRBD1 or TRBD2 (7 bases each). V lost 4 bases and J 5 bases, leaving 12 bases between the germline ends. CDR3 length equals 14 residues. Germline values: CDR1 KGHSH, CDR2 LQKENI.

The chain couples TRBV5-1 to TRBJ1-2; D uncertain. Germline values: CDR1 SGHRS, CDR2 YFSETQ. This CDR3 comprises 16 residues. Deletions cut 4 bases from V and 2 bases from J, with 18 bases between. CDR3 nucleotide sequence: TGCGCCAGCAGCATGACGTCTGGGAAGTCCAACTATGGCTACACCTTC. Translated: CASSMTSGKSNYGYTF. The full variable domain, with the rest looked up from reference TRBV5-1 and TRBJ1-2, is KAGVTQTPRYLIKTRGQQVTLSCSPISGHRSVSWYQQTPGQGLQFLFEYFSETQRNKGNFPGRFSGRQFSNSRSEMNVSTLELGDSALYLCASSMTSGKSNYGYTFGSGTRLTVV.

The chain is built from TRBV15 and TRBJ2-5; D is unresolved. Germline loops: CDR1 LNHNV, CDR2 YYDKDF (reference sequence). The CDR3 totals 13 residues. The germline V and J ends were trimmed by 3 bases and 0 bases, with 5 bases remaining between them. The CDR3 protein is CATSRPDQETQYF. The CDR3, as DNA: TGTGCCACCAGCAGGCCGGACCAAGAGACCCAGTACTTC.

Only a few counts were recorded for this clone. The V gene is TRBV18, the J gene TRBJ2-7; 9 nucleotides match TRBD2. Germline loops: CDR1 KGHSH, CDR2 LQKENI. V lost 0 bases, J lost 6 bases, and 3 bases stayed unmatched. The CDR3 sequence is 14 residues long. The DNA of the CDR3 is TGTGCCAGCTCACCACCTAGCGGGAGTACCGAGCAGTACTTC. It specifies CASSPPSGSTEQYF.

This chain links TRBV13 with TRBJ2-1; no firm D call. Deletions cut 2 bases from V and 4 bases from J, with 9 bases between. This CDR3 region has 14 residues. CDR1 PRHDT and CDR2 FYEKMQ come from the germline V gene (reference sequence). As DNA, the CDR3 is TGTGCCAGCAGCTTATCGGACGTATACAATGAGCAGTTCTTC. Translating gives CASSLSDVYNEQFF.

The rearrangement links TRBV2 to TRBJ2-7; 7 bases agree with TRBD2. From germline, CDR1 is SNHLY and CDR2 FYNNEI. The CDR3 contains 17 residues. Trimming removed 4 bases from V and 5 bases from J; junction bases left unmatched: 17. The chain's CDR3 is CASSGLVAGIGSDEQYF. In nucleotides, the CDR3 is TGTGCCAGCAGTGGGCTAGTAGCGGGCATAGGAAGCGACGAGCAGTACTTC.

The chain is built from TRBV18 and TRBJ1-1; 8 nucleotides agree with TRBD1. Germline CDR1 reads KGHSH; CDR2 reads LQKENI. The CDR3 covers 15 residues. Germline trimming cut 1 base from V and 5 bases from J; bases unmatched to any gene: 6. The CDR3 region has the DNA TGTGCCAGCTCACCACGGACAGGGAGCGATACTGAAGCTTTCTTT. Amino acid sequence: CASSPRTGSDTEAFF.

On this clone itself: A much larger clone lies a single base off, so this may be a read error. Other DNA sequences in the same sample also yield this CDR3. The chain joins TRBV2 to TRBJ2-7; D ambiguous. Germline values: CDR1 SNHLY, CDR2 FYNNEI. The length of the CDR3 is 11 residues. The V and J ends lost 3 bases and 3 bases respectively, with 3 bases between them. The CDR3 region has the DNA TGTGCCAGCAGTGAGATCTACGAGCAGTACTTC. Translated: CASSEIYEQYF.

V is TRBV19 and J is TRBJ2-5; the match to TRBD2 covers 8 bases. TRBJ2-7 explains the end of the DNA better; the J call may be wrong. The CDR3 has 15 residues. Germline V gene data show CDR1 as LNHDA and CDR2 as SQIVND (reference sequence). CDR3 residues: CASSLVAGNSYEQYF. The CDR3 DNA follows: TGTGCCAGTAGTCTCGTAGCGGGGAACTCCTACGAGCAGTACTTC.

The chain is built from TRBV7-9 and TRBJ2-1; unclear D gene. The CDR3 length is 14 residues. Per germline, CDR1 SEHNR and CDR2 FQNEAQ (reference sequence). The V gene lost 0 bases and the J gene lost 6 bases, with 9 bases spanning the gap. The CDR3 region has the DNA TGTGCCAGCAGCTTAGCTTCCACCTTCAATGAGCAGTTCTTC. As protein: CASSLASTFNEQFF.

The chain employs TRBV18 and TRBJ1-5; 7 nucleotides line up with TRBD1. CDR1 KGHSH and CDR2 LQKENI come from the germline V gene. This CDR3 is built from 15 residues. The V segment lost 5 bases and the J segment 1 base; nucleotides outside the gene matches: 5. CDR3 loop: CASSKGGGSNQPQHF. Written as DNA, the CDR3 is TGTGCCAGCTCAAAAGGGGGCGGAAGCAATCAGCCCCAGCATTTT.

The chain employs TRBV5-1 and TRBJ1-4, with 8 bases that match TRBD1. The CDR3 has 15 residues. Germline V gene sequence: CDR1 SGHRS, CDR2 YFSETQ. V lost 4 bases and J lost 8; bases outside the gene matches: 10. The CDR3 spells CASSPGGRGEEKLFF. CDR3 DNA: TGCGCCAGCAGCCCAGGGGGCAGGGGAGAAGAAAAACTGTTTTTT. Based on the CDR3 plus reference TRBV5-1 and TRBJ1-4, the full variable domain is KAGVTQTPRYLIKTRGQQVTLSCSPISGHRSVSWYQQTPGQGLQFLFEYFSETQRNKGNFPGRFSGRQFSNSRSEMNVSTLELGDSALYLCASSPGGRGEEKLFFGSGTQLSVL.

The chain is built from TRBV4-1 and TRBJ2-1, with 12 bases identical to TRBD2. CDR1 and CDR2 from the germline V gene are MGHRA and YSYEKL. J was trimmed by 6 bases and V by 4 bases; bases with no gene match: 10. The CDR3 spans 17 residues. In nucleotides, the CDR3 is TGCGCCAGCAGCCGAGTCCGAGGGACTAGCGGGTCCAATGAGCAGTTCTTC. Protein: CASSRVRGTSGSNEQFF.

The DNA for the CDR3 is TGTGAGGTTCGGGAGAACACTGAAGCTTTCTTT. Protein: CEVRENTEAFF. This chain uses TRBV28 with TRBJ1-1; D is unclear. This CDR3 region has 11 residues. Germline values: CDR1 MDHEN, CDR2 SYDVKM.

The J gene is TRBJ2-1, the V gene TRBV15; D is ambiguous. The germline V gene has CDR1 LNHNV and CDR2 YYDKDF (reference sequence). This CDR3 comprises 12 residues. Trimming removed 0 bases at V and 7 bases at J, with 4 bases between. This chain's CDR3 is CATSRERNEQFF. The CDR3 DNA follows: TGTGCCACCAGCAGAGAGAGGAATGAGCAGTTCTTC.

This clone was seen more than once but under ten times. V usage is TRBV10-1 and J usage is TRBJ1-1, with D perhaps TRBD1 (5 bases). Looked up from germline, CDR1 is WNHNN and CDR2 is SYGVQD (reference sequence). This CDR3 has 13 amino acids. V lost 6 bases and J 3 bases, leaving 11 bases between the germline ends. The CDR3 DNA follows: TGCGCCAGCAGGAGACAACAGGACACTGAAGCTTTCTTT. Translated, it gives CASRRQQDTEAFF.

The chain has TRBV5-8 and TRBJ2-1; TRBD2 matches at 12 bases. This CDR3 region has 16 residues. The germline V gene has CDR1 SGHTS and CDR2 YDEGEE. V lost 2 bases to trimming and J lost 7 bases; unmatched junction nucleotides: 7. The CDR3 region has the DNA TGTGCCAGCAGCTTCCCTAGCGGGAGGGCCCGGAATGAGCAGTTCTTC. Protein product: CASSFPSGRARNEQFF. The variable domain in full, completed from reference TRBV5-8 and TRBJ2-1, reads EAGVTQSPTHLIKTRGQQATLRCSPISGHTSVYWYQQALGLGLQFLLWYDEGEERNRGNFPPRFSGRQFPNYSSELNVNALELEDSALYLCASSFPSGRARNEQFFGPGTRLTVL.

The chain uses TRBV5-1 and TRBJ2-3, with TRBD1 matching 8 bases. From germline, CDR1 is SGHRS and CDR2 YFSETQ. The V and J ends lost 0 bases and 4 bases, in that order; junction bases with no gene match: 4. This CDR3 has 15 amino acids. This chain's CDR3 is CASSLGAQGADTQYF. The CDR3 region has the DNA TGCGCCAGCAGCTTGGGAGCACAGGGGGCAGATACGCAGTATTTT.

This clone was observed at least ten times. The rearrangement links TRBV19 to TRBJ2-5; tentatively, D is TRBD1 (5 bases). Germline CDR1 and CDR2: LNHDA and SQIVND (reference sequence). This CDR3 has 16 residues. V gave up 3 bases and J gave up 2 bases, with 16 bases separating them. The CDR3 is CASSIVGRARQETQYF. CDR3 DNA: TGTGCCAGTAGTATTGTTGGCAGGGCCCGGCAAGAGACCCAGTACTTC.

The rearrangement joins TRBV10-3 to TRBJ2-3; no reliable D call. The CDR3 extends over 14 amino acids. V shed 1 base and J shed 4 bases, with 9 bases lying between them. Germline assignment: CDR1 ENHRY and CDR2 SYGVKD. CDR3 sequence: CAISEFGQSDTQYF. CDR3 sequence (DNA): TGTGCCATCAGTGAGTTCGGGCAGTCAGATACGCAGTATTTT.

This chain connects TRBV2 to TRBJ2-7; no firm D call. CDR3 length: 12 amino acids. The germline V gene has CDR1 SNHLY and CDR2 FYNNEI. V lost 6 bases, J lost 0 bases, and 6 bases lay in between. CDR3 amino acids: CASRSDSYEQYF. CDR3 in DNA: TGTGCCAGCAGATCAGACTCCTACGAGCAGTACTTC.

This clone has just a few counts. The chain couples TRBV6-6 to TRBJ1-3; D gene unclear. The germline V gene has CDR1 MNHNY and CDR2 SVGAGI (reference sequence). CDR3 length: 15 residues. V was trimmed by 6 bases and J by 2 bases, leaving 14 bases between them. CDR3 DNA: TGTGCCAGCAGCTCCGGGGTCGGCGCTGGAAACACCATATATTTT. Its translation is CASSSGVGAGNTIYF.

This clone came up a few times. The chain has TRBV6-1 and TRBJ2-7, with 11 bases identical to TRBD2. There are 13 residues in the CDR3. CDR1 is MNHNS, CDR2 SASEGT, per germline. V was clipped by 9 bases and J by 4 bases; unmatched bases: 5. CDR3: CASTSGSLYEQYF. Here the CDR3 DNA reads TGTGCCAGTACTAGCGGGAGTTTATACGAGCAGTACTTC.

This clone was recorded at least ten times. The chain links TRBV5-1 to TRBJ2-5; no definite D call. V lost 4 bases, J lost 5 bases, and 18 bases lay in between. Germline CDR1 and CDR2: SGHRS and YFSETQ. This CDR3 has 15 amino acids. The CDR3 nucleotides read TGCGCCAGCAGCAACCGACGAGGAGCCGAGGAGACCCAGTACTTC. Translated, it gives CASSNRRGAEETQYF.

Only a few counts were recorded for this clone. This specimen includes other DNA sequences encoding the same CDR3. The V and J genes are TRBV6-1 and TRBJ1-2; D call uncertain. Trimming cost V 2 bases and J 4 bases, with 5 bases left between them. This CDR3 has 12 residues. Germline loops: CDR1 MNHNS, CDR2 SASEGT. The CDR3 protein is CASSETLYGYTF. Here the CDR3 DNA reads TGTGCCAGCAGTGAAACCCTCTATGGCTACACCTTC.

The chain couples TRBV5-1 to TRBJ1-4; D possibly corresponds to TRBD1 (6 bases). Germline V gives CDR1 SGHRS, CDR2 YFSETQ. The V end was cut by 4 bases, the J end by 4 bases, with 14 bases between. The CDR3 is 15 residues long. The CDR3 here is CASSSMTGLNEKLFF. The CDR3 DNA follows: TGCGCCAGCAGCAGTATGACAGGCCTTAATGAAAAACTGTTTTTT.